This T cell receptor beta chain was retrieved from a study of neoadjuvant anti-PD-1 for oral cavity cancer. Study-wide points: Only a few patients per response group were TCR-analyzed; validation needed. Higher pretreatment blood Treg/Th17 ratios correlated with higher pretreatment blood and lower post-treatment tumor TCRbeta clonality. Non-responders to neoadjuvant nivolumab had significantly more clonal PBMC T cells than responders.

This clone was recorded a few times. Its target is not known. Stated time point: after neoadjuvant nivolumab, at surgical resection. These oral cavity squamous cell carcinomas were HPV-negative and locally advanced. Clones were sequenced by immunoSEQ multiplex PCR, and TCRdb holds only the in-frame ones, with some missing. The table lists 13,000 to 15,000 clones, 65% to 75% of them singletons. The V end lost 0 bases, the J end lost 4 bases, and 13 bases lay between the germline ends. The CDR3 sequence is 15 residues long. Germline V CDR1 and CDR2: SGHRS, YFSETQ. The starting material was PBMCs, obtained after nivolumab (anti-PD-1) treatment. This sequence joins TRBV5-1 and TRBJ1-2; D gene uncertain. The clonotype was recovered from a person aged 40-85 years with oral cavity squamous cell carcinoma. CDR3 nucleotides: TGCGCCAGCAGCTTGGTGATGGGAATGAGCTATGGCTACACCTTC. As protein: CASSLVMGMSYGYTF.